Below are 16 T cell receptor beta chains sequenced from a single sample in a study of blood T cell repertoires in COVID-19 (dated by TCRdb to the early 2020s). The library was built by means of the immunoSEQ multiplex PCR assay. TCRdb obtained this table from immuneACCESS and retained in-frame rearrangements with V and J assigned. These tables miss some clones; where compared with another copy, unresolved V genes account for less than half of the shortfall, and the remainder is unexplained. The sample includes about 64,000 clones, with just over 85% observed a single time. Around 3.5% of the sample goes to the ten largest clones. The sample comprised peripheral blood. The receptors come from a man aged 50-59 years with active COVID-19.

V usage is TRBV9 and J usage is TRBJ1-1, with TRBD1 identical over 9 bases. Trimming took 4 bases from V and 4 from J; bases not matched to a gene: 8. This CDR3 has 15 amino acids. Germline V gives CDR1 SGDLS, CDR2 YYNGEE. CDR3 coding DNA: TGTGCCAGCAGCCCCCGACAGGGGGTGAGCACTGAAGCTTTCTTT. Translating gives CASSPRQGVSTEAFF.

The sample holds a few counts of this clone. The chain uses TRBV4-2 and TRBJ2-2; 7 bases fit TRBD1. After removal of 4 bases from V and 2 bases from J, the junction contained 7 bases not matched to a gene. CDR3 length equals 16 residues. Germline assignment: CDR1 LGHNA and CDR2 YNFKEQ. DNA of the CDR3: TGTGCCAGCAGCCCCCTCGACAGGGTTAACACCGGGGAGCTGTTTTTT. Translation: CASSPLDRVNTGELFF.

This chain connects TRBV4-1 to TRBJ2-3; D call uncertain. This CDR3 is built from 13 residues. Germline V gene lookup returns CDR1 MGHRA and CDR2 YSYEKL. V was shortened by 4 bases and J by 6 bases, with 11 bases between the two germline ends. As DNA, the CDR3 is TGCGCCAGCAGCCTATCATCCCGGGATACGCAGTATTTT. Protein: CASSLSSRDTQYF.

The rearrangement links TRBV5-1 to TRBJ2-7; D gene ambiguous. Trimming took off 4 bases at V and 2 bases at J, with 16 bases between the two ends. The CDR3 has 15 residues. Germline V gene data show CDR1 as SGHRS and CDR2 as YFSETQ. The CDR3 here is CASSDEARAAYEQYF. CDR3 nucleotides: TGCGCCAGCAGCGATGAGGCGCGAGCCGCCTACGAGCAGTACTTC.

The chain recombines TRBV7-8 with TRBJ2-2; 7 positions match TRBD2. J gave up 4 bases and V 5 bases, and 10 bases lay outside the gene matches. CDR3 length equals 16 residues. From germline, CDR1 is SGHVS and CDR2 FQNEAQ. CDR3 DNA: TGTGCCAGCAGCCCTCGGTGGGGGGAGGGCACCGGGGAGCTGTTTTTT. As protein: CASSPRWGEGTGELFF. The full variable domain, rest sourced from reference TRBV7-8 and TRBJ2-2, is GAGVSQSPRYKVAKRGQDVALRCDPISGHVSLFWYQQALGQGPEFLTYFQNEAQLDKSGLPSDRFFAERPEGSVSTLKIQRTQQEDSAVYLCASSPRWGEGTGELFFGEGSRLTVL.

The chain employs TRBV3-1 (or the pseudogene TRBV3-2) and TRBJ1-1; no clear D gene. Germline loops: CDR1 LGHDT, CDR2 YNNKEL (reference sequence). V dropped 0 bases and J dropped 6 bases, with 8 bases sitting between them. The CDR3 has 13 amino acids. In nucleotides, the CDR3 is TGTGCCAGCAGCCAAGAGATGGGCGCTGAAGCTTTCTTT. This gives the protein CASSQEMGAEAFF.

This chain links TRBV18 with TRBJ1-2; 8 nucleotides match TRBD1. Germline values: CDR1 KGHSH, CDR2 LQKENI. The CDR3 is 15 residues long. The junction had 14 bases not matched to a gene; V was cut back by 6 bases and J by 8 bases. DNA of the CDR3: TGTGCCAGCTCTCGACAATCTTACAGGGGGGAAGGCTACACCTTC. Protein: CASSRQSYRGEGYTF.

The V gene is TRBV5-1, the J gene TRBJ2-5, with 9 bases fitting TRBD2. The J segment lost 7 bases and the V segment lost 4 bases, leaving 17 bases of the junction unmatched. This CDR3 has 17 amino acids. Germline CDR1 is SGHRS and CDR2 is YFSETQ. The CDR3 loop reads CASSPNGASGERGTQYF. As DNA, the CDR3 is TGCGCCAGCAGCCCGAACGGGGCTAGCGGGGAGCGGGGGACCCAGTACTTC.

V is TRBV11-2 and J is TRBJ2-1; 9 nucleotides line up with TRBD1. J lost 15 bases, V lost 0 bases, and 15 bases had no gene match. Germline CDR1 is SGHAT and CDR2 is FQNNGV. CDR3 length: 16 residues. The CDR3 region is CASSLDQRDRVQLGFF. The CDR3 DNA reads TGTGCCAGCAGCTTAGATCAGCGGGACAGGGTCCAATTGGGGTTCTTC.

CDR3 bases: TGTGCCGGGGGGAGCAATCAGCCCCAGCATTTT. Translated: CAGGSNQPQHF. The V and J genes are TRBV6-5 and TRBJ1-5; weak D call: TRBD1 (5 bases). Germline V gene data show CDR1 as MNHEY and CDR2 as SVGAGI. The CDR3 length is 11 residues. V gave up 11 bases and J gave up 1 base, with 6 bases separating them.

CDR3 coding DNA: TGTGCCAGCAGCTTAGCACAGACAGGGGAGGGGAACACTGAAGCTTTCTTT. Encoded protein: CASSLAQTGEGNTEAFF. V gene TRBV7-9 combines with J gene TRBJ1-1; 8 nucleotides match TRBD1. The CDR3 covers 17 residues. The trim removed 0 bases at V and 1 base at J, leaving 7 bases unmatched. From germline, CDR1 is SEHNR and CDR2 FQNEAQ (reference sequence).

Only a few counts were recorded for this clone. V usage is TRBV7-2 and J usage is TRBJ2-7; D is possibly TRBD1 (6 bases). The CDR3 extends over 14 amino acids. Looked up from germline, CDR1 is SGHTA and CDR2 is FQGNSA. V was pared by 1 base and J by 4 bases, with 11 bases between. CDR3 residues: CASSLEAQGYEQYF. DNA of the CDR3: TGTGCCAGCAGCTTAGAGGCCCAGGGGTACGAGCAGTACTTC.

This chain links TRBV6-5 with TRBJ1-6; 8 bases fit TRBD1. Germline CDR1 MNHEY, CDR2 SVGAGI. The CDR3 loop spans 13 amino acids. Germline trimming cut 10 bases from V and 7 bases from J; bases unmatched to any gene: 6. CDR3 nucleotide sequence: TGTGCCATCGGGGGACAGGAAAATTCACCCCTCCACTTT. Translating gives CAIGGQENSPLHF.

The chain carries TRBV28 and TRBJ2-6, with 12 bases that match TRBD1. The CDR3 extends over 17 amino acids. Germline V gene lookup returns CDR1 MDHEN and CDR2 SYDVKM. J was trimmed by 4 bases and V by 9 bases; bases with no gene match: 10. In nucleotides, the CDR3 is TGTGCCAGTAAACCGGGACAGGGGGCGCACGGGGCCAACGTCCTGACTTTC. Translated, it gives CASKPGQGAHGANVLTF.

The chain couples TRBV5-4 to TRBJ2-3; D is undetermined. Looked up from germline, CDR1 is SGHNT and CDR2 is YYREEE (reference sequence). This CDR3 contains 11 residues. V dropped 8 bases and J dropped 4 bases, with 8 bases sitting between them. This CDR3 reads CASSLSDTQYF. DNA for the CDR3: TGTGCCAGTTCACTTTCAGATACGCAGTATTTT.

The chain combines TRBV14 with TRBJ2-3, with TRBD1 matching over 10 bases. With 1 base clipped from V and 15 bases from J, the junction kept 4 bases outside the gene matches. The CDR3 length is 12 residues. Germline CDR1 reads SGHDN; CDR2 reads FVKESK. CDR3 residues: CASSQGQGAGYF. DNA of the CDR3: TGTGCCAGCAGCCAAGGACAGGGGGCAGGTTATTTT.